One sample yielded the 29 T cell receptor beta chains listed below, sequenced in a study of early T cells in non-severe SARS-CoV-2 infection. TCRdb called the 5' RACE reads again in MiXCR, with one record for every CDR3 protein. This table holds tens of thousands of distinct CDR3 sequences, about a tenth found once. Source material: whole blood. The source is an adult who was a healthcare worker with PCR-confirmed SARS-CoV-2 infection or an uninfected control (not recorded which).

This clonotype was seen only a few times. This chain links TRBV20-1 with TRBJ2-7, with D maybe TRBD1 (7 bases). The germline CDR1 and CDR2 sequences are DFQATT and SNEGSKA (reference sequence). This CDR3 comprises 13 residues. The V end lost 3 bases, the J end lost 6 bases, and 15 bases lay between the germline ends. CDR3 coding DNA: TGCAGTGCTAGTCCAGGGGGGATCCCCGAGCAGTACTTC. As protein: CSASPGGIPEQYF.

This clonotype was seen repeatedly, ten times or more. V and J are TRBV5-1 and TRBJ2-7; 10 bases are a match to TRBD1. CDR3 length equals 13 residues. After removal of 4 bases from V and 4 bases from J, the junction contained 2 bases not matched to a gene. Germline V gives CDR1 SGHRS, CDR2 YFSETQ. CDR3 in amino acids: CASSRDRGYEQYF. CDR3 in DNA: TGCGCCAGCAGCCGGGACAGGGGTTACGAGCAGTACTTC.

This clonotype was counted ten times or more. V and J are TRBV20-1 and TRBJ2-1; no firm D call. CDR3 length: 16 amino acids. The V end was cut by 0 bases, the J end by 7 bases, with 19 bases between. Per the germline V gene, CDR1 is DFQATT and CDR2 is SNEGSKA (reference sequence). The CDR3 region is CSARDLGGDRLNEQFF. The CDR3 DNA reads TGCAGTGCTAGAGATCTCGGCGGAGACCGTCTAAATGAGCAGTTCTTC.

Ten or more counts support this clonotype. The chain is built from TRBV5-6 and TRBJ1-2; D gene uncertain. Trimming pared 0 bases from V and 2 bases from J, leaving 5 bases between. The germline gives CDR1 SGHDT, CDR2 YYEEEE. The CDR3 extends over 13 amino acids. The CDR3: CASSLAGNYGYTF. CDR3 in DNA: TGTGCCAGCAGCTTGGCCGGAAACTATGGCTACACCTTC. Using reference TRBV5-6 and TRBJ1-2 for the parts outside the CDR3, the full variable domain is DAGVTQSPTHLIKTRGQQVTLRCSPKSGHDTVSWYQQALGQGPQFIFQYYEEEERQRGNFPDRFSGHQFPNYSSELNVNALLLGDSALYLCASSLAGNYGYTFGSGTRLTVV.

This sequence joins TRBV4-1 and TRBJ2-1; D remains ambiguous. The V end was cut by 1 base, the J end by 5 bases, with 12 bases between. The CDR3 runs to 15 residues. Germline CDR1 MGHRA, CDR2 YSYEKL. CDR3 loop: CASSQGPRSHNEQFF. The CDR3 coding sequence is TGCGCCAGCAGCCAAGGTCCCCGATCCCACAATGAGCAGTTCTTC.

This chain uses TRBV28 with TRBJ2-2; a possible D gene is TRBD1 (6 bases). The ends were cut back, 7 bases at V and 0 bases at J, with 18 bases in the middle. Germline V gives CDR1 MDHEN, CDR2 SYDVKM. The CDR3 is made up of 17 amino acids. This chain's CDR3 is CASTLRDTTSNTGELFF. CDR3 in DNA: TGTGCCAGCACCTTACGGGACACTACTTCGAACACCGGGGAGCTGTTTTTT.

This clonotype was seen a handful of times. V and J are TRBV6-4 and TRBJ2-2; D possibly corresponds to TRBD2 (5 bases). V shed 0 bases and J shed 3 bases, with 5 bases lying between them. From germline, CDR1 is MRHNA and CDR2 SNTAGT. The CDR3 is made up of 14 amino acids. The CDR3 coding sequence is TGTGCCAGCAGTGACTCTAGCGACACCGGGGAGCTGTTTTTT. Amino acids: CASSDSSDTGELFF.

This clonotype was observed a few times. The chain is built from TRBV2 and TRBJ2-7; D not resolved. The CDR3 contains 13 residues. Germline V gives CDR1 SNHLY, CDR2 FYNNEI. Trimming took off 1 base at V and 6 bases at J, with 10 bases between the two ends. The CDR3 DNA is TGTGCCAGCAGTGAAGAGGGTCTGTCCGAGCAGTACTTC. Translation gives CASSEEGLSEQYF. The full variable domain, its missing parts supplied by reference TRBV2 and TRBJ2-7, is EPEVTQTPSHQVTQMGQEVILRCVPISNHLYFYWYRQILGQKVEFLVSFYNNEISEKSEIFDDQFSVERPDGSNFTLKIRSTKLEDSAMYFCASSEEGLSEQYFGPGTRLTVT.

The sample holds many counts of this clonotype. The chain links TRBV7-6 to TRBJ2-3, with TRBD1 matching over 7 bases. This CDR3 region has 15 residues. Trimming took 5 bases from V and 1 from J; bases not matched to a gene: 6. Germline V gene sequence: CDR1 SGHVS, CDR2 FNYEAQ. The CDR3 here is CASSRGQAGTDTQYF. In DNA form, the CDR3 reads TGTGCCAGCAGCCGAGGACAGGCGGGCACAGATACGCAGTATTTT.

The rearrangement joins TRBV10-2 to TRBJ2-7; weak D call: TRBD1 (5 bases). V was shortened by 3 bases and J by 5 bases, with 17 bases between the two germline ends. There are 15 residues in the CDR3. Germline values: CDR1 WSHSY, CDR2 SAAADI. DNA of the CDR3: TGCGCCAGCAGTGATTTTGTAGGGGTGTCGGACGAGCAGTACTTC. It translates to CASSDFVGVSDEQYF.

The chain's CDR3 is CASSLAARDTQYF. For the CDR3, the DNA is TGCGCCAGCAGCTTGGCCGCTCGAGATACGCAGTATTTT. The rearrangement links TRBV5-1 to TRBJ2-3, with unresolved D. The V gene lost 0 bases and the J gene lost 5 bases, with 7 bases spanning the gap. Germline loops: CDR1 SGHRS, CDR2 YFSETQ. This CDR3 spans 13 amino acids.

This clonotype was recorded a few times. This chain connects TRBV18 to TRBJ2-7, with D unclear. The germline CDR1 and CDR2 sequences are KGHSH and LQKENI. The CDR3 spans 19 residues. V lost 3 bases and J lost 3, with 27 bases in between. The CDR3 DNA is TGTGCCAGCTCACCTGGAGCGTCCGGGTTTGGGGTCCGTCGCTACGAGCAGTACTTC. Protein sequence: CASSPGASGFGVRRYEQYF.

In its sample, this clonotype was seen a few times. This chain links TRBV5-6 with TRBJ2-1; 7 bases fit TRBD2. Germline assignment: CDR1 SGHDT and CDR2 YYEEEE. With 6 bases clipped from V and 15 bases from J, the junction kept 18 bases outside the gene matches. The CDR3 covers 14 residues. The CDR3 here is CASTFKGWRESLFF. The CDR3 bases are TGTGCCAGCACCTTTAAGGGGTGGCGGGAGTCACTGTTCTTC.

The J gene is TRBJ2-5, the V gene TRBV10-3; D is uncertain. From germline, CDR1 is ENHRY and CDR2 SYGVKD. Trimming took 3 bases from V and 9 from J, leaving 11 bases between them. This CDR3 has 12 residues. CDR3 sequence (DNA): TGTGCCATCAGTGACTTAAGAGAAGCCCAGTACTTC. It is translated as CAISDLREAQYF.

There are a few counts of this clonotype. The chain links TRBV4-1 to TRBJ1-5; TRBD1 matches at 8 bases. After removal of 1 base from V and 4 bases from J, the junction contained 6 bases not matched to a gene. This CDR3 has 16 amino acids. Germline CDR1 MGHRA, CDR2 YSYEKL. CDR3 nucleotide sequence: TGCGCCAGCAGCCAAGCGCTGGACAGGGAAAATCAGCCCCAGCATTTT. Its translation: CASSQALDRENQPQHF.

In its sample, this clonotype was seen a few times. This chain joins TRBV29-1 and TRBJ1-2; D possibly corresponds to TRBD1 (5 bases). This CDR3 is built from 13 residues. Trimming stripped 3 bases from V and 2 bases from J, with 10 bases between. The germline CDR1 and CDR2 sequences are SQVTM and ANQGSEA. The CDR3 DNA reads TGCAGCGTTGACGGAGGGACCAACTATGGCTACACCTTC. Its translation is CSVDGGTNYGYTF.

This clonotype has at least ten counts. The gene calls are TRBV7-8 and TRBJ2-7; possible D gene TRBD2, 6 bases. The CDR3 consists of 13 residues. V was pared by 5 bases and J by 2 bases, with 10 bases between. Germline CDR1 is SGHVS and CDR2 is FQNEAQ. The CDR3 DNA follows: TGTGCCAGCAGCCCTCCGGGGGCCTACGAGCAGTACTTC. This translates into CASSPPGAYEQYF. Full variable domain (outside the CDR3, taken from reference TRBV7-8 and TRBJ2-7): GAGVSQSPRYKVAKRGQDVALRCDPISGHVSLFWYQQALGQGPEFLTYFQNEAQLDKSGLPSDRFFAERPEGSVSTLKIQRTQQEDSAVYLCASSPPGAYEQYFGPGTRLTVT.

This clonotype was seen only a few times. The chain is built from TRBV28 and TRBJ1-2; D may be TRBD1 (5 bases). Germline V gene sequence: CDR1 MDHEN, CDR2 SYDVKM. The CDR3 spans 12 residues. Trimming left V 8 bases short and J 4 bases short, with 11 bases between. Here the CDR3 reads CASHQGGYGYTF. The CDR3 DNA reads TGTGCCAGCCACCAGGGAGGCTATGGCTACACCTTC.

V is TRBV7-9 and J is TRBJ1-5; the D gene is possibly TRBD1 (6 bases). Trimming pared 5 bases from V and 5 bases from J, leaving 10 bases between. The CDR3 consists of 13 residues. From germline, CDR1 is SEHNR and CDR2 FQNEAQ (reference sequence). CDR3 region: CASSAGQYQPQHF. The CDR3 coding sequence is TGTGCCAGCAGCGCCGGACAGTATCAGCCCCAGCATTTT.

This clonotype came up a few times. The V and J genes are TRBV12-3 or TRBV12-4 and TRBJ2-1, with 8 nucleotides matching TRBD2. There are 11 residues in the CDR3. With V trimmed by 5 bases and J by 15 bases, 6 bases remained unmatched. CDR3 DNA: TGTGCCAGCAGTCCCGGGACTAGGGGGTTCTTC. Translated, it gives CASSPGTRGFF.

This clonotype was counted at least ten times. Here the CDR3 DNA reads TGTGCCAGCAGTTCCCTGGGACTCCCCCACGAGCAGTACTTC. Amino acid sequence: CASSSLGLPHEQYF. This chain links TRBV6-6 with TRBJ2-7, with D perhaps TRBD2 (6 bases). The length of the CDR3 is 14 residues. CDR1 is MNHNY and CDR2 is SVGAGI in the germline V gene (reference sequence). Trimming stripped 4 bases from V and 5 bases from J, with 15 bases between.

This clonotype occurred many times. The chain couples TRBV12-3 or TRBV12-4 to TRBJ1-5; no firm D call. V was trimmed by 6 bases and J by 3 bases, leaving 9 bases between them. The length of the CDR3 is 13 residues. For the CDR3, the DNA is TGTGCCAGCAGCCCCGGGCCCAATCAGCCCCAGCATTTT. It yields the protein CASSPGPNQPQHF.

This clonotype was observed a handful of times. J is TRBJ2-7 and V is TRBV27; TRBD2 is a possible D gene (5 bases). CDR3 size: 16 residues. V gave up 4 bases and J gave up 1 base, with 17 bases separating them. The germline V gene has CDR1 MNHEY and CDR2 SMNVEV (reference sequence). The DNA of the CDR3 is TGTGCCAGCAGTTACAGCCTAGCCGCCAAGTCCTACGAGCAGTACTTC. Amino acid sequence: CASSYSLAAKSYEQYF.

A few counts support this clonotype. The chain couples TRBV12-3 or TRBV12-4 to TRBJ2-7; unclear D gene. CDR3 length: 13 residues. V was pared by 4 bases and J by 4 bases, with 11 bases between. CDR3 bases: TGTGCCAGCAGTTACCACGACGGATACGAGCAGTACTTC. The encoded protein is CASSYHDGYEQYF.

The J gene is TRBJ2-1, the V gene TRBV7-9, with 14 bases that match TRBD2. The CDR3 extends over 17 amino acids. V was clipped by 3 bases and J by 3 bases; unmatched bases: 4. The germline V gene encodes CDR1 SEHNR and CDR2 FQNEAQ (reference sequence). The CDR3 DNA is TGTGCCAGCAGCTTCGGGACTAGCGGGAGTATCTACAATGAGCAGTTCTTC. It is translated as CASSFGTSGSIYNEQFF.

This clonotype was counted many times. The genes are TRBV28 and TRBJ2-5; TRBD1 matches at 7 bases. The CDR3 has 13 amino acids. CDR1 and CDR2 from the germline V gene are MDHEN and SYDVKM. V lost 11 bases, J lost 3 bases, and 9 bases stayed unmatched. CDR3 in DNA: TGTGCCGTGCCGGGACAGCCGGAAGAGACCCAGTACTTC. Its translation: CAVPGQPEETQYF.

The J gene is TRBJ2-6, the V gene TRBV12-3 or TRBV12-4, with D tentatively TRBD1 (6 bases). This CDR3 contains 15 residues. The germline V and J ends were trimmed by 2 bases and 2 bases, with 7 bases remaining between them. CDR3 amino acids: CASSLQGTGANVLTF. CDR3 sequence (DNA): TGTGCCAGCAGTTTACAGGGGACTGGGGCCAACGTCCTGACTTTC.

In its sample, this clonotype was seen many times. The chain joins TRBV20-1 to TRBJ2-3; D gene uncertain. The CDR3 covers 14 residues. V gave up 8 bases and J gave up 0 bases, with 15 bases separating them. In germline, CDR1 is DFQATT, CDR2 SNEGSKA (reference sequence). This CDR3 is CSPKLETSTDTQYF. In DNA, the CDR3 is TGCAGTCCGAAATTAGAAACTAGCACAGATACGCAGTATTTT.

Ten or more counts support this clonotype. The chain joins TRBV12-3 or TRBV12-4 to TRBJ2-1, with D possibly being TRBD2 (7 bases). This CDR3 has 13 residues. Trimming stripped 6 bases from V and 9 bases from J, with 15 bases between. The CDR3: CASSDPRGGEQFF. As DNA, the CDR3 is TGTGCCAGCAGCGACCCTAGGGGGGGTGAGCAGTTCTTC.